This T cell receptor beta chain was profiled in a study of a mutant IDH1 vaccine in newly diagnosed glioma. Overall study context: Treated patients comprised 62.5% males and around 40% females, mean age about 38 years. Earlier treatment was radiotherapy, temozolomide, or both, with most getting both.

Clones were sequenced by immunoSEQ multiplex PCR, and TCRdb holds only the in-frame ones, with some missing. This table holds tens of thousands of clones, roughly four fifths found once. Indicated time point: baseline, week 1 (first vaccination visit). Treatment of the sample: pre-vaccination baseline after standard-of-care therapy. The receptor comes from a man aged 35 to 55 with glioma. Some clones in this sample may be carry-over from other donors' samples. The sample in question was PBMCs, obtained from a glioma patient treated with radiotherapy, temozolomide or both.

The CDR3 loop reads CASSPRGVLRSPLHF. CDR3 DNA: TGTGCCAGCAGTCCACGGGGGGTTTTGCGCTCACCCCTCCACTTT. V is TRBV27 and J is TRBJ1-6, with D maybe TRBD1 (5 bases). The CDR3 length is 15 residues. The germline V gene has CDR1 MNHEY and CDR2 SMNVEV (reference sequence). Trimming shortened V by 5 bases and J by 10 bases, and 18 bases separated the two germline ends.